This T cell receptor (beta chain) was captured by sequencing in a study of response to subunit inactivated influenza vaccine (dated by TCRdb to 2017 to 2018). Regarding the study in general: Deep quantitative T cell receptor repertoire profiling was used in the study to track responses to a trivalent subunit inactivated influenza vaccine. Points the paper makes about the study in general: According to the authors, only a limited number of new T cells may be recruited by each seasonal influenza vaccination.

This clonotype has a handful of counts. Its antigen is still unknown. No qualities accompany the bases; no much larger clone lies one base away. Including cysteine and phenylalanine, the CDR3 has 15 amino acids. Only the CDR3 region is kept as DNA, spanning 45 bases read in frame from base 1. Trimming costs V 5 bases and J 7 bases, and their ends lie 15 bases apart. CDR1 and CDR2 were assigned from the germline V gene as SGHAT and FQNNGV. Library preparation employed RT-PCR. Sequencing instrument: Illumina HiSeq 2500. The public reads were run again by TCRdb, first through fastp at Q25 and then through MiXCR, and only productive beta chains were kept. Rows with one shared CDR3 protein collapse into an entry with the most common genes and DNA. Recorded for this sample are approximately 530,000 distinct CDR3 sequences; roughly 7.9% of them occurred a single time. About 12% of the sample is in the top ten clones.

The receptor comes from a man between 50 and 69 years old who received an inactivated influenza vaccine. Donor details come from another sample of the same person, matched by shared clones. The chain employs TRBV11-2 and TRBJ1-6, with TRBD1 tentatively as D gene (6 bases match). This sample comprised PBMCs from blood, obtained around 2 years after vaccination. The sequenced DNA: TGTGCCAGCAGCCCGACGGCAGGGGCCAATTCACCCCTCCACTTT. It encodes CASSPTAGANSPLHF.